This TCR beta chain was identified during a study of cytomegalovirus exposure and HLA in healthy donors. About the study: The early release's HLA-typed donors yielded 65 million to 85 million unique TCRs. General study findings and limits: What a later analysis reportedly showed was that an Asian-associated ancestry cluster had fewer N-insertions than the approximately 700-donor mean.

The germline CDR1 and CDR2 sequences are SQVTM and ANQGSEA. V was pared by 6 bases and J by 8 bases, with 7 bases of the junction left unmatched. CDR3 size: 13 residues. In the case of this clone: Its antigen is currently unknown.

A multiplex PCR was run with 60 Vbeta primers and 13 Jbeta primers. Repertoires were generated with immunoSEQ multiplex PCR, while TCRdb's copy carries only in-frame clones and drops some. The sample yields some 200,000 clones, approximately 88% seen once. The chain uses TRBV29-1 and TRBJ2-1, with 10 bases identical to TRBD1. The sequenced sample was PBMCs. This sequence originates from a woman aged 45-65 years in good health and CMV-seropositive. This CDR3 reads CSVEPGQGYEQFF. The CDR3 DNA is TGCAGCGTGGAACCGGGACAGGGGTATGAGCAGTTCTTC.